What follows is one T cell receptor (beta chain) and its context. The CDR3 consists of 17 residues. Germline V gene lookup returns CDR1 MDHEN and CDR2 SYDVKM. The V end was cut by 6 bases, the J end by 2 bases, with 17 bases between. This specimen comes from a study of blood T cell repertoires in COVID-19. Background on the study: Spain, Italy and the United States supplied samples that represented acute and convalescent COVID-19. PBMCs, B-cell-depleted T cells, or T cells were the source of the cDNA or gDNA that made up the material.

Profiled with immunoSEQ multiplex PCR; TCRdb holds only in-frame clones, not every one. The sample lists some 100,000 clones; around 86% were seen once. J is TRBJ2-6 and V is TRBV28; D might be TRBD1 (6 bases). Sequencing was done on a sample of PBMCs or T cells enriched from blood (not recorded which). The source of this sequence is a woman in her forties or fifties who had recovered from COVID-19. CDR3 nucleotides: TGTGCCAGCAGCGTACCCCTCAGGGGCGCTGGGGCCAACGTCCTGACTTTC. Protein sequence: CASSVPLRGAGANVLTF.